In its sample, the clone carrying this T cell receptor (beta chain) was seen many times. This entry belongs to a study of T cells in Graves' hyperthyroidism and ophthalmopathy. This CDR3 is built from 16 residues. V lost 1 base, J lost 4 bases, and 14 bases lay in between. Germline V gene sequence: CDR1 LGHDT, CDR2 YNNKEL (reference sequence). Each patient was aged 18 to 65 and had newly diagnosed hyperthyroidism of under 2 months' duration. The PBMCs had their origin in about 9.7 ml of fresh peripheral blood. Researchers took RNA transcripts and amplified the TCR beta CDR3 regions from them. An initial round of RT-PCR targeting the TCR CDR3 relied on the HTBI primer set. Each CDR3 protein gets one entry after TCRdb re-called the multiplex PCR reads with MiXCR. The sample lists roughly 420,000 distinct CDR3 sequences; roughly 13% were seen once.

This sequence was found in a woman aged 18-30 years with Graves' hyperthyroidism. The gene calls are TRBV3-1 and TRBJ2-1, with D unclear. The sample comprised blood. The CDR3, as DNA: TGTGCCAGCAGCCAAGGTCAGTTTTCGTATTACAATGAGCAGTTCTTC. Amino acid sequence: CASSQGQFSYYNEQFF.